This is a list of T cell receptor beta chains from one sample in a study of blood T cell repertoires in COVID-19. The data were produced by immunoSEQ multiplex PCR, yet TCRdb's version contains in-frame clones alone and is incomplete. The data show around 250,000 clones, roughly 80% seen once. The sequencing sample was made of peripheral blood. The receptors originated from a woman aged 18 to 35 with acute or convalescent COVID-19. The CDR3 runs from the conserved cysteine through the conserved F or W. Each record gives: D gene, V gene, clone size, J gene, CDR3 protein, CDR3 DNA. The D gene is left open where the match is weak. Some rows have no size entry. The others give once, few or many, or a class for an expanded clone.

NA,TRBV20-1,once,TRBJ2-3,CSASIGDTQYF,TGCAGTGCTAGTATCGGGGATACGCAGTATTTT
NA,TRBV3-1/TRBV3-2,NA,TRBJ2-7,CASSQVSFGSYEQYF,TGTGCCAGCAGCCAAGTTAGCTTCGGGTCCTACGAGCAGTACTTC
TRBD2,TRBV28,once,TRBJ2-1,CASRTTPGLGIDEQFF,TGTGCCAGCAGAACGACCCCGGGACTAGGAATCGATGAGCAGTTCTTC
TRBD1,TRBV12-5,once,TRBJ2-3,CASGLSTGQGADTQYF,TGTGCTAGTGGTTTGAGCACGGGACAGGGGGCCGATACGCAGTATTTT
NA,TRBV15,few,TRBJ1-5,CATDSFVGGRPQHF,TGTGCCACCGACTCGTTTGTGGGGGGACGGCCCCAGCATTTT
NA,TRBV30,NA,TRBJ2-6,CAWSVGHYSGANVLTF,TGTGCCTGGAGTGTAGGTCACTACTCTGGGGCCAACGTCCTGACTTTC
NA,TRBV10-3,NA,TRBJ2-7,CAISESTRFEQYF,TGTGCCATCAGTGAGTCGACTCGGTTCGAGCAGTACTTC
NA,TRBV6-5,NA,TRBJ2-7,CASSYLRDTNYEQYF,TGTGCCAGCAGTTACCTCCGGGACACTAATTACGAGCAGTACTTC
TRBD2,TRBV19,NA,TRBJ2-7,CASSPGGSGLYEQYF,TGTGCCAGTAGTCCCGGGGGGAGCGGCTTGTACGAGCAGTACTTC
NA,TRBV19,NA,TRBJ2-1,CASKTNSEMRPYNEQFF,TGTGCCAGCAAGACTAATAGCGAAATGAGGCCCTACAATGAGCAGTTCTTC
TRBD1,TRBV3-1/TRBV3-2,NA,TRBJ1-1,CATTGQGNTEAFF,TGTGCCACGACGGGACAGGGGAACACTGAAGCTTTCTTT
NA,TRBV6-5,few,TRBJ1-1,CASSTGGRPEAFF,TGTGCCAGCTCAACCGGGGGACGCCCTGAAGCTTTCTTT
NA,TRBV19,NA,TRBJ2-5,CASSSWTEETQYF,TGTGCCAGTAGTAGCTGGACAGAAGAGACCCAGTACTTC
NA,TRBV7-9,NA,TRBJ1-2,CASSPPLGASYGYTF,TGTGCCAGCAGCCCCCCTTTGGGGGCGAGCTATGGCTACACCTTC
TRBD2,TRBV18,NA,TRBJ2-1,CASSEGIGGSSYNEQFF,TGTGCCAGCTCTGAGGGGATTGGCGGGAGTTCCTACAATGAGCAGTTCTTC
TRBD2,TRBV29-1,NA,TRBJ2-3,CSPRLADQPPDTQYF,TGCAGCCCGCGGCTAGCGGACCAACCCCCAGATACGCAGTATTTT
NA,TRBV10-2,NA,TRBJ2-1,CASRRPGSRRQFF,TGCGCCAGCCGGAGGCCCGGGTCCCGTAGACAGTTCTTC
NA,TRBV7-2,NA,TRBJ1-2,CASSPQTYYGYTF,TGTGCCAGCAGCCCGCAAACTTACTATGGCTACACCTTC
NA,TRBV3-1/TRBV3-2,NA,TRBJ1-2,CASSQEDQGAGRGYGYTF,TGTGCCAGCAGCCAAGAGGACCAGGGCGCCGGTAGGGGCTATGGCTACACCTTC
TRBD1,TRBV10-1,NA,TRBJ1-1,CASSEGTEDTEAFF,TGCGCCAGCAGTGAGGGGACAGAGGACACTGAAGCTTTCTTT
TRBD1,TRBV28,NA,TRBJ1-2,CASNILGQGAIGYTF,TGTGCCAGCAATATACTGGGACAGGGGGCAATTGGCTACACCTTC
TRBD1,TRBV5-1,NA,TRBJ2-1,CASSTRTGNEQFF,TGCGCCAGCAGCACAAGGACAGGGAATGAGCAGTTCTTC
NA,TRBV27,NA,TRBJ2-7,CASSTTPTYEQYF,TGTGCCAGCAGTACGACACCCACCTACGAGCAGTACTTC
NA,TRBV4-3,once,TRBJ2-7,CASSQDLRYYEQYF,TGCGCCAGCAGCCAAGATTTGCGGTACTACGAGCAGTACTTC
NA,TRBV12-2,NA,TRBJ2-5,CASRPFYLAVGTQETQYF,TGTGCAAGTCGACCCTTCTACCTAGCGGTAGGAACACAAGAGACCCAGTACTTC
NA,TRBV12-5,NA,TRBJ2-7,CASGLAPYEQYF,TGTGCTAGTGGTTTGGCTCCGTACGAGCAGTACTTC
TRBD2,TRBV25-1,NA,TRBJ2-1,CASSLAGGTYNEQFF,TGTGCCAGCAGTCTTGCGGGAGGTACTTACAATGAGCAGTTCTTC
TRBD1,TRBV2,once,TRBJ1-1,CASSPGQGQGTEAFF,TGTGCCAGCAGCCCGGGACAGGGTCAGGGCACTGAAGCTTTCTTT
NA,TRBV7-2,NA,TRBJ1-5,CASSLGGLRGQPQHF,TGTGCCAGCAGCTTAGGCGGGTTAAGAGGGCAGCCCCAGCATTTT
NA,TRBV15,few,TRBJ2-7,CATSRGRDADYEQYF,TGTGCCACCAGCAGAGGGCGGGACGCAGATTACGAGCAGTACTTC
NA,TRBV19,NA,TRBJ1-2,CASIAGSDYTF,TGTGCCAGTATTGCAGGGTCTGACTACACCTTC
TRBD1,TRBV7-2,NA,TRBJ2-4,CASSLEGGRSKNIQYF,TGTGCCAGCAGCTTAGAAGGGGGCCGATCCAAAAACATTCAGTACTTC
NA,TRBV11-1,NA,TRBJ2-7,CASSPSRLGREQYF,TGTGCCAGCAGCCCTAGCCGCCTTGGTCGCGAGCAGTACTTC
TRBD1,TRBV6-4,NA,TRBJ2-1,CASSDSTGGNEQFF,TGTGCCAGCAGTGACTCGACAGGGGGCAATGAGCAGTTCTTC
NA,TRBV7-2,NA,TRBJ2-5,CASSLAAVQETQYF,TGTGCCAGCAGCTTAGCGGCGGTGCAAGAGACCCAGTACTTC
NA,TRBV11-1,once,TRBJ1-1,CASSTDRSNTEAFF,TGTGCCAGCAGCACGGACAGATCGAACACTGAAGCTTTCTTT
TRBD1,TRBV19,NA,TRBJ2-4,CASSDRAQNIQYF,TGTGCCAGTAGTGACAGGGCCCAAAACATTCAGTACTTC
NA,TRBV30,NA,TRBJ2-2,CASGGGRVGGELFF,TGTGCCTCAGGGGGCGGGAGGGTCGGCGGGGAGCTGTTTTTT
TRBD2,TRBV2,NA,TRBJ2-1,CASSEARRLAGGFDEQFF,TGTGCCAGCAGTGAAGCGCGAAGACTAGCGGGAGGTTTTGATGAGCAGTTCTTC
NA,TRBV7-3,NA,TRBJ1-1,CASSTGMNTEAFF,TGTGCCAGCAGTACAGGGATGAACACTGAAGCTTTCTTT
NA,TRBV3-1/TRBV3-2,NA,TRBJ1-5,CASSTGLGQPQHF,TGTGCCAGCAGCACAGGTTTGGGTCAGCCCCAGCATTTT
NA,TRBV15,NA,TRBJ2-3,CATSSLVVFTDTQYF,TGTGCCACCAGCAGCTTAGTAGTGTTCACAGATACGCAGTATTTT
NA,TRBV6-5,NA,TRBJ1-4,CASRAGGGSEKLFF,TGTGCCAGCAGGGCGGGGGGCGGTAGTGAAAAACTGTTTTTT
TRBD2,TRBV6-5,NA,TRBJ2-1,CASSRGTSGRNEQFF,TGTGCCAGCAGCAGAGGGACTAGCGGCCGCAATGAGCAGTTCTTC
TRBD1,TRBV11-3,NA,TRBJ2-1,CASSRTGGVYNEQFF,TGTGCCAGCAGCCGGACAGGGGGCGTGTACAATGAGCAGTTCTTC
NA,TRBV14,NA,TRBJ1-5,CASSQDPLKGISNQPQHF,TGTGCCAGCAGCCAAGATCCCCTGAAGGGGATCAGCAATCAGCCCCAGCATTTT
TRBD1,TRBV6-5,NA,TRBJ1-2,CASSDRALGGYTF,TGTGCCAGCAGCGACAGGGCGCTGGGTGGCTACACCTTC
NA,TRBV20-1,NA,TRBJ2-1,CSVRRDLEQFF,TGCAGTGTGAGGAGGGACCTGGAGCAGTTCTTC
NA,TRBV18,NA,TRBJ1-2,CASSPGLGQYGYTF,TGTGCCAGCTCACCGGGCTTAGGACAGTATGGCTACACCTTC
TRBD1,TRBV6-5,NA,TRBJ2-1,CASRSDRGGSNEQFF,TGTGCCAGCAGGTCAGACAGGGGAGGATCCAATGAGCAGTTCTTC
NA,TRBV5-1,NA,TRBJ1-2,CASSRLGGRDLGYTF,TGCGCCAGCAGCCGCCTGGGAGGGCGGGATCTTGGCTACACCTTC
TRBD2,TRBV6-6,NA,TRBJ2-1,CASSKTSGYYNEQFF,TGTGCCAGCAGTAAGACTAGCGGATATTACAATGAGCAGTTCTTC
NA,TRBV2,NA,TRBJ2-1,CASSEYRAEQFF,TGTGCCAGCAGTGAATACCGCGCTGAGCAGTTCTTC
NA,TRBV7-9,NA,TRBJ1-5,CASSLGQLQPQHF,TGTGCCAGCAGCTTAGGACAGCTACAGCCCCAGCATTTT
NA,TRBV18,NA,TRBJ1-1,CASSTEEGLGNTEAFF,TGTGCCAGCTCCACAGAGGAGGGTTTGGGGAACACTGAAGCTTTCTTT